This T cell receptor beta chain was captured in a study of identical twins (dated by TCRdb to about 2016). Background on the whole study: TCR alpha and beta repertoires from monozygotic twins, unrelated adults of various ages and cord blood were deep-sequenced to test whether fetal clonotypes persist. Replicate twin experiments were performed at different times using different library preparation protocols to rule out contamination.

The method was 5' RACE. Data came from an Illumina HiSeq 2000. Template switching introduced a universal primer binding site; the final cDNA contained a unique molecular identifier, enabling accurate counting of TCR cDNA molecules. First-strand cDNA for TCR alpha and beta chains was synthesized from specific primers in the conserved constant-segment region. Each cDNA library was double barcoded, with a SMART-Mk sample barcode plus Illumina barcodes, to control for contamination. TruSeq adapter sequences, together with Illumina sample barcodes, were added in two successive PCR steps. The TCR alpha and beta cDNA libraries were sequenced on the Illumina HiSeq platform using custom primers. In the original analysis: Raw reads were processed with MiGEC to extract unique molecular identifiers, and MiXCR was used to determine CDR3 positions. Recombination models were inferred per individual with the repgenHMM and IGoR tools using an EM algorithm. The analysis of shared clonotypes was done with the tcR package in R, with sharing normalized by the product of cloneset sizes. Out-of-frame nonproductive sequences were analyzed to study raw recombination free of thymic and clonal selection effects. In TCRdb, the public reads were trimmed at Q25 with fastp and aligned with MiXCR, with productive beta chains retained. Entries that share a CDR3 protein sequence are merged under the most common genes and DNA. The V and J calls shown here were made by TCRdb, not taken from the authors' results. Recorded for this sample are about 190,000 distinct CDR3 sequences; approximately 16% of them occurred a single time. The top ten clones comprise 35% to 45% of the sample.

All donors were healthy Caucasians. The twin cohort comprised three pairs of female monozygotic twins, all aged roughly 18 to 30 years. CD4+ and CD8+ T cell populations were isolated with positive isolation kits from Invitrogen. Based on the germline V gene, the CDR1 and CDR2 sequences are SQVTM and ANQGSEA. The CDR3, from cysteine to phenylalanine, totals 13 residues. The sequence is cut down to CDR3 DNA, 39 bases in frame from base 1. Trimming costs V 6 bases and J 4 bases, and their ends lie 13 bases apart. Here is what the overall study found, with its caveats: Zero-insertion analyses could be partly confounded by invariant T cells such as MAIT and iNKT, though diverse VJ usage argued against such confounding for most clonotypes. The excess sharing between twins in beta out-of-frame sequences was weaker because fewer shared sequences reduced the signal-to-noise ratio. Abundant cord blood beta clonotypes had fewer insertions, young adult naive repertoires showed a similar but weaker trend, and memory repertoires showed no such trend. In monozygotic twins, out-of-frame TCR alpha sharing was systematically underestimated by recombination models, although the models agreed with sharing between unrelated individuals. Compared with coincidental sharing between unrelated individuals, out-of-frame TCR alpha sequences shared between twins had an excess of sequences with low generation probability. Because the same donors could not be followed over many years, conclusions were based on cross-sectional statistical analysis.

Notes on this clonotype: Its antigen remains unidentified. Base qualities are missing; no much larger clone stands one base away.

Another study also made use of these data, one on T cells expressing NK-cell markers. In that second paper, the authors write: Seven or eight donors provided sorted CD3+CD56+NKG2C+, CD3+CD56+NKG2C- and CD3+CD56-NKG2C+ T-cell subsets, whose TCR beta-chain repertoires were profiled. Among the eight sequenced donors, seven were HCMV-seropositive and one was HCMV-seronegative. In several experiments an anti-gammadeltaTCR antibody was added to restrict sorting to alphabetaTCR-expressing T cells. In over 5 donors, the dominant CD3+CD56+NKG2C+ clonotypes were among the top 10 CD8+ clonotypes and accounted for about 1.0-7.0% of CD8+ T cells. Those dominant clonotypes were again the most abundant among CD3+CD56-NKG2C+ cells in several donors, at about 25-65%. It remained unclear whether the expanded NKG2C-expressing T cell clones were specific for HCMV antigens. The study sequenced eight donors, all healthy volunteers chosen at random: three men and five women. HCMV serostatus was determined by detecting HCMV-specific IgG in serum with a commercial ELISA kit. MIGEC was used to demultiplex reads and group the reads by UMI, and MiTCR was used to assemble and quantify clonotypes. To exclude erroneous sequences, any TCR cDNA sequence not supported by at least two reads was discarded. The tcR package was used for downstream repertoire analysis, with clonotypes matched between fractions based on CDR3 nucleotide sequence plus V segment. VDJmatch was used to annotate antigen specificity against VDJdb, with one amino acid substitution in CDR3 permitted.

Sequenced material: CD8+ T cells sorted from blood. Here the chain combines TRBV29-1 and TRBJ1-3; the D gene is perhaps TRBD1, on 6 matching bases. This receptor was obtained from a woman between 18 and 30 years old in good health. The CDR3 protein: CSVQGNPGNTIYF. In nucleotides, the sequence is TGCAGCGTCCAGGGGAATCCAGGAAACACCATATATTTT. With the rest looked up from the reference TRBV29-1 and TRBJ1-3 genes rather than sequenced, the full variable domain is SAVISQKPSRDICQRGTSLTIQCQVDSQVTMMFWYRQQPGQSLTLIATANQGSEATYESGFVIDKFPISRPNLTFSTLTVSNMSPEDSSIYLCSVQGNPGNTIYFGEGSWLTVV.